The present T cell receptor (beta chain) was sequenced within a study of control samples from healthy donors and cancer patients. With 5 bases clipped from V and 2 bases from J, the junction kept 7 bases outside the gene matches. CDR3 length: 17 amino acids. In germline, CDR1 is SGHVS, CDR2 FQNEAQ. Measured with immunoSEQ multiplex PCR; TCRdb has only the in-frame clones, and not every one. Counted here are some 160,000 clones, 89% occurring once; the ten biggest clones make up around 4.9%. The genes are TRBV7-8 and TRBJ2-3; TRBD2 matches 13 bases. The TCR comes from a man aged 25 to 40 in good health. The sequenced sample was blood. The CDR3 spells CASSVTSGGADTDTQYF. CDR3 DNA: TGTGCCAGCAGCGTAACTAGCGGGGGGGCGGACACAGATACGCAGTATTTT.